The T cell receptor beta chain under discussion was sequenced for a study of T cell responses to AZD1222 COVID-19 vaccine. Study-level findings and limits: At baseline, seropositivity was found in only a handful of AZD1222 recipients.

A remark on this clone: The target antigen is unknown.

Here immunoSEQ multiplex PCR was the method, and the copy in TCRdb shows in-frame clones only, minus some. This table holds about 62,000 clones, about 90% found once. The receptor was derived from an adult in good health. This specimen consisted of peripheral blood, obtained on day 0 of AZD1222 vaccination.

CDR3 sequence (DNA): TGCGCCAGCAGCTTGGAGGCAGCTACTTACAATGAGCAGTTCTTC. Amino acid sequence: CASSLEAATYNEQFF. The V gene is TRBV5-1, the J gene TRBJ2-1; D remains ambiguous. V gave up 0 bases and J gave up 4 bases, with 11 bases separating them. Germline V gene lookup returns CDR1 SGHRS and CDR2 YFSETQ. The CDR3 loop spans 15 amino acids.